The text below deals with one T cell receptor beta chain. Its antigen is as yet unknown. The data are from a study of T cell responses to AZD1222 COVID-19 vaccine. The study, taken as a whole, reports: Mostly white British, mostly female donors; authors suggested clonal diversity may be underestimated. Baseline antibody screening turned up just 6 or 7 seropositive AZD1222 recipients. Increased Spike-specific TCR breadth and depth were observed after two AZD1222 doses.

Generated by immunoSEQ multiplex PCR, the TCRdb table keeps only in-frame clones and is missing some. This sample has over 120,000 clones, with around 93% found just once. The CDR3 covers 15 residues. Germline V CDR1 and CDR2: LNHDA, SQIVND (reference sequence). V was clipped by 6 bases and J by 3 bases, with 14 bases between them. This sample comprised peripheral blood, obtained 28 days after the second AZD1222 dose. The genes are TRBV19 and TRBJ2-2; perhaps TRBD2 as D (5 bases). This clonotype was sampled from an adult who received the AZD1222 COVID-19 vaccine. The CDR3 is CASRSRRVDTGELFF. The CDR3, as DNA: TGTGCCAGTAGGAGCCGGCGGGTGGACACCGGGGAGCTGTTTTTT. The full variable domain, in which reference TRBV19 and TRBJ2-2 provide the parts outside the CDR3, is DGGITQSPKYLFRKEGQNVTLSCEQNLNHDAMYWYRQDPGQGLRLIYYSQIVNDFQKGDIAEGYSVSREKKESFPLTVTSAQKNPTAFYLCASRSRRVDTGELFFGEGSRLTVL.